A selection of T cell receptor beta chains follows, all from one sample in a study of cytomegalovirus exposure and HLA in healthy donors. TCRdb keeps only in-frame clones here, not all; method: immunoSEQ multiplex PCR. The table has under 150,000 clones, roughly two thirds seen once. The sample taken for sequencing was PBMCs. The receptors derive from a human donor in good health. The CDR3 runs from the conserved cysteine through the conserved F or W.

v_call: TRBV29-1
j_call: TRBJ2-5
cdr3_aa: CSVPGPAGTQYF

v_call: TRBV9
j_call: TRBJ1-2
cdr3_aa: CASSVDHGDYGYTF

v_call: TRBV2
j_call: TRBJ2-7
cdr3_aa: CASRAGGPREQYF

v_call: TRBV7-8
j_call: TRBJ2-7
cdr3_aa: CASSHGQDLAGPYEQYF

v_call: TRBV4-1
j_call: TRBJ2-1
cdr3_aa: CASSQEVAFHNEQFF

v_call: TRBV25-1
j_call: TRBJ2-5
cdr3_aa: CASSEYGTGKETQYF

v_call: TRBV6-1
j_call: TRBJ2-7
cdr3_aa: CASSEGTGGPYEQYF

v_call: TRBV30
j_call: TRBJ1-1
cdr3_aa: CAWSAVMRGTGVPEAFF

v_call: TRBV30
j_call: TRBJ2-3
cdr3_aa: CACLKWGRDTQYF

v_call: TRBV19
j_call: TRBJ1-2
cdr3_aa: CASRDQGRDGYTF

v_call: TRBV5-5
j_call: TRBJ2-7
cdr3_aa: CASSPRGTPYEQYF

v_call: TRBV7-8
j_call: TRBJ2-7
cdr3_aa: CAGSLGLGRLAGASYEQYF

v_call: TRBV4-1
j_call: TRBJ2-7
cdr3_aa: CASSLKSGTGGYEQYF

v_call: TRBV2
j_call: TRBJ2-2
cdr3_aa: CASSELPTGGKTGELFF

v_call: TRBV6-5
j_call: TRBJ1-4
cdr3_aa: CASSSGATNEKLFF

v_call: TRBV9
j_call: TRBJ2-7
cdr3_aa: CASSVGGRVGYEQYF

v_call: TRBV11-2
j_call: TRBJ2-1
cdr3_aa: CASSFGGRDNEQFF

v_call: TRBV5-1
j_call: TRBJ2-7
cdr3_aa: CASSLGGRGPYEQYF

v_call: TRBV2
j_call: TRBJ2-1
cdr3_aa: CASSKTGMSYNEQFF

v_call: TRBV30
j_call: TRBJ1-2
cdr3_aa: CAWEGEGHKVYGYTF

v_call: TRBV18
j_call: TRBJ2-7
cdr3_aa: CASSPWQDSYEQYF

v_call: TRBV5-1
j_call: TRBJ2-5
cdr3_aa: CASSLPGGAETQYF

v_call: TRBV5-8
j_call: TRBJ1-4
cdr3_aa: CASSLTEKLFF

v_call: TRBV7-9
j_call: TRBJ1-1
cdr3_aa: CASRQVSIGVYTEAFF

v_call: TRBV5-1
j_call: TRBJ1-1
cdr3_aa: CASSLGTGAAEAFF

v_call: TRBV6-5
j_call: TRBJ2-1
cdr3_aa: CASSYGSGGPYNEQFF

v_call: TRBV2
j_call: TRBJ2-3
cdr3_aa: CAGKRERGTDTQYF

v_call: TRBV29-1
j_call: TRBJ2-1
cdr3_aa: CSVRGLDEQFF

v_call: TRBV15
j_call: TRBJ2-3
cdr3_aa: CATSRLLAGGQDTQYF

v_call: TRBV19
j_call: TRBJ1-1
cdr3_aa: CASSQFDVNTEAFF

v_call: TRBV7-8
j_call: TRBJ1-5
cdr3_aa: CATKDRADQPQHF

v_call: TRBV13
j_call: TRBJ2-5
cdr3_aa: CASSPRTFWGEETQYF

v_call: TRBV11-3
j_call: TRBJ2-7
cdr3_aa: CASSLVEREQYF

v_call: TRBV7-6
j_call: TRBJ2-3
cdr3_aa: CASSPRLAGGSTDTQYF

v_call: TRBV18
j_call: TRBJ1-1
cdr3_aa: CASSPMTGIEMNTEAFF

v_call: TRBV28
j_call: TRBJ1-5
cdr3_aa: CASSFGGTGNQPQHF

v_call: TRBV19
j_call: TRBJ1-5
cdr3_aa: CASSITARSNQPQHF

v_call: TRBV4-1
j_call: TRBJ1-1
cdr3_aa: CASTPRGTGVTEAFF

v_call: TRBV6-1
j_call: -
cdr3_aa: CASSVTSGKDEQYF

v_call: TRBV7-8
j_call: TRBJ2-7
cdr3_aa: CASSGTRLAVLHEQYF

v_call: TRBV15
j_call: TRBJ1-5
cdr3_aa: CATSRLPSNQPQHF